This TCR beta chain was sequenced in a study of technical replicates of blood from a few donors. The germline gives CDR1 SGHRS, CDR2 YFSETQ. This CDR3 spans 14 amino acids. Trimming at V came to 4 bases and at J to 5 bases, leaving 5 bases not matched to a gene. Sequencing used immunoSEQ multiplex PCR; TCRdb keeps in-frame clones, though not all of them. The repertoire consists of around 16,000 clones, with more than 75% occurring once and the leading ten covering approximately 11%. The TCR comes from a human donor in good health. The chain uses TRBV5-1 and TRBJ2-2, with 7 bases that match TRBD1. The sample consisted of PBMCs. The CDR3 DNA is TGCGCCAGCAGCAACCAGGGGGAAACCGGGGAGCTGTTTTTT. Residues: CASSNQGETGELFF.